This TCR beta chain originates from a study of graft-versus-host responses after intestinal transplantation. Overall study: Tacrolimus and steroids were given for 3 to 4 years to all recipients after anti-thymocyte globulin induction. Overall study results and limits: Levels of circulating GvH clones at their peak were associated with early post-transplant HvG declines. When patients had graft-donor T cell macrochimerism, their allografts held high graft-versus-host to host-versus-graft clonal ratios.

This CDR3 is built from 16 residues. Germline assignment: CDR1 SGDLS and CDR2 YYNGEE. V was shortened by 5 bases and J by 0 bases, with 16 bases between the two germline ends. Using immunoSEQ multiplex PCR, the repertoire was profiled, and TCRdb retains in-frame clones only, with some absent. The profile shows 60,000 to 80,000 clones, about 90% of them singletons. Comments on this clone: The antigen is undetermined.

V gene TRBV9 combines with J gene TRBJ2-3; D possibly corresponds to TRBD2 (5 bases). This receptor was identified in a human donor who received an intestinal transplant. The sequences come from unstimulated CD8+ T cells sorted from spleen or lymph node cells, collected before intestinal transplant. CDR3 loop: CASSQDPQRSTDTQYF. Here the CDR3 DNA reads TGTGCCAGCAGTCAGGACCCCCAGCGGAGCACAGATACGCAGTATTTT.